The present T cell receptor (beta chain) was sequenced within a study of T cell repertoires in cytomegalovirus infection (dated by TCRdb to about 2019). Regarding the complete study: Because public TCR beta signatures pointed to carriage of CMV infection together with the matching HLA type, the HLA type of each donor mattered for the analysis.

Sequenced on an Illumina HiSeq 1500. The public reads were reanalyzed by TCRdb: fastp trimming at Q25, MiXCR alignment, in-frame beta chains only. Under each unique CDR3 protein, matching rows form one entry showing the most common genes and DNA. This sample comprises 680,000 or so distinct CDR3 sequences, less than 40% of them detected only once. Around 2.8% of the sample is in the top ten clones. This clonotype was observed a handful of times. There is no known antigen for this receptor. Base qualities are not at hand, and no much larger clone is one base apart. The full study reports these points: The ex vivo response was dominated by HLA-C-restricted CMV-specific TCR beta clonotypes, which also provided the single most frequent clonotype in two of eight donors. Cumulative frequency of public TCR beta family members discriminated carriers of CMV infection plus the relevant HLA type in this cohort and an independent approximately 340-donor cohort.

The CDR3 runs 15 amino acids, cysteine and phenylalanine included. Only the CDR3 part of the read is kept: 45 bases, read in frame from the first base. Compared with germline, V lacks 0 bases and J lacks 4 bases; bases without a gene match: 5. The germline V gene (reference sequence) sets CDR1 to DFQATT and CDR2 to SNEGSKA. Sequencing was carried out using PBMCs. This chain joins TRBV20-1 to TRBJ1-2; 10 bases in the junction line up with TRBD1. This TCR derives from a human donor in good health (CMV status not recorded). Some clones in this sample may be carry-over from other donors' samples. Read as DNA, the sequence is TGCAGTGCTAGAGATGACAGGGGGCATACCTATGGCTACACCTTC. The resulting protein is CSARDDRGHTYGYTF.